These 5 T cell receptor beta chains share one sample of origin, sequenced in a study of blood T cell repertoires in COVID-19. Repertoires were generated with immunoSEQ multiplex PCR, while TCRdb's copy carries only in-frame clones and drops some. The sample includes over 65,000 clones, 80% of them seen just once. Sequenced: peripheral blood. The origin of the receptors is a woman between 40 and 55 years old with active or convalescent COVID-19.

The genes are TRBV10-3 and TRBJ1-2; TRBD1 might be the D (6 bases). This CDR3 region has 14 residues. Germline V gene sequence: CDR1 ENHRY, CDR2 SYGVKD. V dropped 7 bases and J dropped 4 bases, with 16 bases sitting between them. Written as DNA, the CDR3 is TGTGCCATCACATCAGGGGCACTATTCTATGGCTACACCTTC. It codes for CAITSGALFYGYTF.

The rearrangement uses TRBV13 and TRBJ2-7, with 8 nucleotides matching TRBD2. CDR3 length equals 14 residues. Germline V lookup: CDR1 PRHDT, CDR2 FYEKMQ (reference sequence). V dropped 5 bases and J dropped 2; count of bases not matched to a gene: 5. For the CDR3, the DNA is TGTGCCAGCAGCATACTAGCGGCCGCCTACGAGCAGTACTTC. Residues: CASSILAAAYEQYF.

The DNA of the CDR3 is TGTGCCAGTAGTATAGAAGCCGGGTTTGGAAACACCATATATTTT. It codes for CASSIEAGFGNTIYF. The chain employs TRBV19 and TRBJ1-3; D unclear. V lost 0 bases and J 3 bases, leaving 9 bases between the germline ends. CDR1 and CDR2 (germline): LNHDA, SQIVND (reference sequence). The CDR3 is 15 amino acids.

The chain combines TRBV3-1 (or the pseudogene TRBV3-2) with TRBJ2-3; TRBD2 agrees at 9 bases. The CDR3 extends over 24 amino acids. J was trimmed by 0 bases and V by 4 bases; bases with no gene match: 29. The V gene's germline CDR1 is LGHDT and CDR2 YNNKEL (reference sequence). This chain's CDR3 is CASSPRHGTGIAGDVSYSTDTQYF. DNA of the CDR3: TGTGCCAGCAGCCCTAGACACGGAACGGGTATAGCGGGGGACGTAAGCTATAGCACAGATACGCAGTATTTT.

This chain connects TRBV28 to TRBJ1-3, with 7 nucleotides matching TRBD1. Looked up from germline, CDR1 is MDHEN and CDR2 is SYDVKM. There are 14 residues in the CDR3. J gave up 4 bases and V 5 bases, and 5 bases lay outside the gene matches. The CDR3 region has the DNA TGTGCCAGCAGTCCCGGGACAGTAGGAAACACCATATATTTT. Translating it yields CASSPGTVGNTIYF.